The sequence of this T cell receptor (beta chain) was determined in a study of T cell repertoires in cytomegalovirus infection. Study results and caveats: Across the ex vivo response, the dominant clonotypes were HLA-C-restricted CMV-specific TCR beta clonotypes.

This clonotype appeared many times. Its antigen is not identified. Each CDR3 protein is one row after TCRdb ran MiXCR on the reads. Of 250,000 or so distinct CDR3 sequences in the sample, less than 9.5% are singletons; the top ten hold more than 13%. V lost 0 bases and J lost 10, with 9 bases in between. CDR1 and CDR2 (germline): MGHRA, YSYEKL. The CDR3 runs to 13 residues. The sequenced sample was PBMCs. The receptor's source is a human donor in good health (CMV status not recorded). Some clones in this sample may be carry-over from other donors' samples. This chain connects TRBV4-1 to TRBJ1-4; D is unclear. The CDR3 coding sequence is TGCGCCAGCAGCCAAGAATATCCGCGAAAACTGTTTTTT. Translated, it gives CASSQEYPRKLFF.